What follows are 14 T cell receptor beta chains derived from one specimen sequenced in a study of cytomegalovirus exposure and HLA in healthy donors. 13 Jbeta primers and 60 Vbeta primers were used for the PCR. Clones were sequenced by immunoSEQ multiplex PCR, and TCRdb holds only the in-frame ones, with some missing. Among around 64,000 clones listed, roughly two thirds were seen once. Material: PBMCs. The receptor set was obtained from a woman in her forties or fifties in good health and CMV-seronegative.

The gene calls are TRBV30 and TRBJ1-5; 7 bases are shared with TRBD1. The junction had 4 bases not matched to a gene; V was cut back by 2 bases and J by 3 bases. This CDR3 is 14 amino acids long. The germline V gene has CDR1 GTSNPN and CDR2 SVGIG (reference sequence). In DNA, the CDR3 is TGTGCCTGGAGTATGACAGGGATCAATCAGCCCCAGCATTTT. This translates into CAWSMTGINQPQHF.

This clone came up a few times. The rearrangement links TRBV5-5 to TRBJ1-5, with 11 nucleotides matching TRBD1. The germline V gene has CDR1 SGHKS and CDR2 YYEKEE (reference sequence). The CDR3 contains 14 residues. Trimming cost V 4 bases and J 5 bases; bases outside gene matches: 2. In DNA form, the CDR3 reads TGTGCCAGCAGCCGGGACAGGGGGGATCAGCCCCAGCATTTT. It is translated as CASSRDRGDQPQHF. Based on the CDR3 plus reference TRBV5-5 and TRBJ1-5, the full variable domain is DAGVTQSPTHLIKTRGQQVTLRCSPISGHKSVSWYQQVLGQGPQFIFQYYEKEERGRGNFPDRFSARQFPNYSSELNVNALLLGDSALYLCASSRDRGDQPQHFGDGTRLSIL.

The genes are TRBV5-4 and TRBJ2-7; 9 bases are a match to TRBD2. The CDR3 is 18 amino acids. Germline trimming cut 0 bases from V and 2 bases from J; bases unmatched to any gene: 12. Germline V gene sequence: CDR1 SGHNT, CDR2 YYREEE (reference sequence). DNA of the CDR3: TGTGCCAGCAGCTTGGGCCAACTAGCGGGCCTAACCCCCTACGAGCAGTACTTC. This sequence encodes CASSLGQLAGLTPYEQYF.

The chain couples TRBV4-2 to TRBJ1-5; D is possibly TRBD1 (6 bases). The CDR3 length is 15 residues. V was pared by 3 bases and J by 1 base, with 10 bases between. The V gene's germline CDR1 is LGHNA and CDR2 YNFKEQ. CDR3 nucleotides: TGTGCCAGCAGCCACGAAGGACAGAGCAATCAGCCCCAGCATTTT. It codes for CASSHEGQSNQPQHF.

V gene TRBV29-1 combines with J gene TRBJ2-3; no clear D. Germline values: CDR1 SQVTM, CDR2 ANQGSEA. Trimming took 6 bases from V and 3 from J, leaving 10 bases between them. The CDR3 covers 12 residues. Here the CDR3 reads CSVAVQTDTQYF. In DNA form, the CDR3 reads TGCAGCGTCGCGGTGCAGACAGATACGCAGTATTTT.

V usage is TRBV4-1 and J usage is TRBJ1-4, with TRBD1 as a possible D gene (6 bases). The CDR3 sequence is 16 residues long. In germline, CDR1 is MGHRA, CDR2 YSYEKL. With 5 bases removed from V and 2 bases from J, the gap between germline ends came to 15 bases. This CDR3 is CASSFEGVRTNEKLFF. The CDR3 nucleotides read TGCGCCAGCAGCTTTGAGGGGGTTCGCACTAATGAAAAACTGTTTTTT.

This clone turned up a few times. This rearrangement joins TRBV7-2 to TRBJ1-1, with 8 bases aligning to TRBD1. After removal of 2 bases from V and 4 bases from J, the junction contained 6 bases not matched to a gene. Germline-derived CDR1 and CDR2 are SGHTA and FQGNSA. CDR3 length: 15 residues. The CDR3 here is CASSLKGRGPTEAFF. The CDR3 DNA reads as TGTGCCAGCAGCTTAAAGGGCAGGGGGCCCACTGAAGCTTTCTTT. The whole variable domain, filled in from reference TRBV7-2 and TRBJ1-1, reads GAGVSQSPSNKVTEKGKDVELRCDPISGHTALYWYRQSLGQGLEFLIYFQGNSAPDKSGLPSDRFSAERTGGSVSTLTIQRTQQEDSAVYLCASSLKGRGPTEAFFGQGTRLTVV.

The chain links TRBV30 to TRBJ1-1, with 7 bases fitting TRBD1. After removal of 0 bases from V and 4 bases from J, the junction contained 5 bases not matched to a gene. Germline-derived CDR1 and CDR2 are GTSNPN and SVGIG (reference sequence). The CDR3 loop spans 14 amino acids. The chain's CDR3 is CAWSVRGLATEAFF. Written as DNA, the CDR3 is TGTGCCTGGAGTGTGAGGGGGCTGGCCACTGAAGCTTTCTTT.

This clone was picked up a small number of times. This chain uses TRBV7-9 with TRBJ2-4; TRBD2 aligns across 8 bases. J lost 8 bases, V lost 3 bases, and 15 bases had no gene match. This CDR3 is built from 17 residues. CDR1 is SEHNR, CDR2 FQNEAQ, per germline (reference sequence). In nucleotides, the CDR3 is TGTGCCAGCAGCTTCGTAGGTTCCACTAGCGGTACGGACATTCAGTACTTC. Residues: CASSFVGSTSGTDIQYF. Looking up the rest from reference TRBV7-9 and TRBJ2-4 gives the full variable domain: DTGVSQNPRHKITKRGQNVTFRCDPISEHNRLYWYRQTLGQGPEFLTYFQNEAQLEKSRLLSDRFSAERPKGSFSTLEIQRTEQGDSAMYLCASSFVGSTSGTDIQYFGAGTRLSVL.

V usage is TRBV27 and J usage is TRBJ1-4, with a tentative D call TRBD1 (6 bases). The CDR3 has 16 residues. V was shortened by 4 bases and J by 2 bases, with 14 bases between the two germline ends. The germline CDR1 and CDR2 sequences are MNHEY and SMNVEV (reference sequence). CDR3 protein: CASSSLGGATNEKLFF. The CDR3 DNA reads as TGTGCCAGCAGTTCCCTAGGGGGGGCCACTAATGAAAAACTGTTTTTT.

J is TRBJ1-5 and V is TRBV28; maybe TRBD1 (6 bases). The CDR3 is made up of 15 amino acids. Germline lookup yields CDR1 MDHEN and CDR2 SYDVKM. The germline V and J ends were trimmed by 5 bases and 10 bases, with 21 bases remaining between them. The CDR3: CASSGGGSGIRPQHF. In DNA form, the CDR3 reads TGTGCCAGCAGTGGGGGGGGCAGCGGGATCAGACCCCAGCATTTT.

The chain joins TRBV5-1 to TRBJ2-3; 7 nucleotides agree with TRBD2. The germline V gene has CDR1 SGHRS and CDR2 YFSETQ. J gave up 1 base and V 8 bases, and 7 bases lay outside the gene matches. The CDR3 extends over 14 amino acids. The CDR3 spells CASTEGGGTDTQYF. In DNA form, the CDR3 reads TGCGCCAGTACGGAGGGAGGGGGCACAGATACGCAGTATTTT.

This sequence joins TRBV6-6 and TRBJ2-5; possible D gene TRBD1, 5 bases. Germline V gene sequence: CDR1 MNHNY, CDR2 SVGAGI (reference sequence). This CDR3 contains 13 residues. Trimming cost V 6 bases and J 4 bases, with 12 bases left between them. For the CDR3, the DNA is TGTGCCAGCAGACGCGATACAGGAGAGACCCAGTACTTC. This codes for CASRRDTGETQYF.

Here the CDR3 reads CASGLDQAGTGVTEAFF. DNA of the CDR3: TGTGCTAGTGGTTTGGATCAGGCCGGGACAGGGGTTACTGAAGCTTTCTTT. The J gene is TRBJ1-1, the V gene TRBV12-5, with 10 bases lining up with TRBD1. This CDR3 region has 17 residues. V lost 1 base, J lost 5 bases, and 10 bases stayed unmatched. The germline V gene has CDR1 LGHNT and CDR2 FRNRAP.